A single sample is the source of the 24 T cell receptor beta chains below, sequenced in a study of cytomegalovirus exposure and HLA in healthy donors. With 60 Vbeta and 13 Jbeta primers, the PCR was carried out. Libraries were prepared by immunoSEQ multiplex PCR; TCRdb keeps only in-frame clonotypes and omits some of them. The table records about 160,000 clones, more than 65% of them present only once. Sequences were obtained from PBMCs. Receptor source: a man aged 30 to 45 in good health and CMV-seronegative.

The chain combines TRBV4-3 with TRBJ2-2; no definite D call. In germline, CDR1 is LGHNA, CDR2 YSLEER. The ends were cut back, 0 bases at V and 5 bases at J, with 13 bases in the middle. This CDR3 comprises 16 residues. In DNA form, the CDR3 reads TGCGCCAGCAGCCAAGATGAATACTTGGAGACCGGGGAGCTGTTTTTT. It translates to CASSQDEYLETGELFF.

The CDR3 DNA is TGTGCCAGCAGCGTAGAGGGACAGGGGCTGACCCAGTACTTC. This encodes CASSVEGQGLTQYF. The rearrangement joins TRBV9 to TRBJ2-5, with 10 bases fitting TRBD1. Germline trimming cut 0 bases from V and 7 bases from J; bases unmatched to any gene: 3. The CDR3 runs 14 residues. The germline gives CDR1 SGDLS, CDR2 YYNGEE.

The table lists this clone with a few counts. The chain is built from TRBV4-1 and TRBJ1-6, with TRBD1 identical over 10 bases. The CDR3 is 15 residues long. Germline V gene lookup returns CDR1 MGHRA and CDR2 YSYEKL. Trimming at V came to 1 base and at J to 10 bases, leaving 4 bases not matched to a gene. CDR3 coding DNA: TGCGCCAGCAGCCAAGGACAGGGGGCAGGGTCACCCCTCCACTTT. Translated, it gives CASSQGQGAGSPLHF.

The chain carries TRBV7-2 and TRBJ1-5; 7 positions match TRBD1. Trimming cost V 1 base and J 3 bases; bases outside gene matches: 6. Germline V gene sequence: CDR1 SGHTA, CDR2 FQGNSA. The CDR3 is made up of 16 amino acids. CDR3 region: CASSLVPGGINQPQHF. CDR3 sequence (DNA): TGTGCCAGCAGCTTAGTTCCAGGGGGGATCAATCAGCCCCAGCATTTT.

In its sample, this clone is medium-sized. An end of the junction does not agree with germline; a read error may underlie this. The rearrangement uses TRBV2 and TRBJ1-1, with D unresolved. This CDR3 contains 18 residues. The germline CDR1 and CDR2 sequences are SNHLY and FYNNEI. The DNA for the CDR3 is TGTGCCAGCACTGAATATGAACCCTATTCCCTCATGAACACTGAAGCTTTCTTT. Translation: CASTEYEPYSLMNTEAFF.

The chain is built from TRBV7-3 and TRBJ2-1; D unclear. With 5 bases removed from V and 8 bases from J, the gap between germline ends came to 13 bases. This CDR3 is built from 13 residues. CDR1 is SGHTA, CDR2 FQGTGA, per germline. This CDR3 reads CASSENRGDEQFF. In nucleotides, the CDR3 is TGTGCCAGCAGCGAAAATAGAGGCGATGAGCAGTTCTTC.

V and J are TRBV27 and TRBJ1-2; D not resolved. Looked up from germline, CDR1 is MNHEY and CDR2 is SMNVEV (reference sequence). The CDR3 has 13 residues. The germline V and J ends were trimmed by 3 bases and 2 bases, with 7 bases remaining between them. This chain's CDR3 is CASSFYSNYGYTF. Written as DNA, the CDR3 is TGTGCCAGCAGTTTTTACTCCAACTATGGCTACACCTTC.

This sequence joins TRBV7-2 and TRBJ1-5; D unresolved. This CDR3 comprises 15 residues. Germline CDR1 is SGHTA and CDR2 is FQGNSA. V lost 1 base to trimming and J lost 4 bases, with 11 bases between them. DNA of the CDR3: TGTGCCAGCAGCTTAGACCCCCTAGCAAATCAGCCCCAGCATTTT. Its translation: CASSLDPLANQPQHF.

The DNA of the CDR3 is TGTGCCAGCCTCCCCGCAGGGGCCCCGAGTGAAAAACTGTTTTTT. Translating gives CASLPAGAPSEKLFF. This chain connects TRBV27 to TRBJ1-4; weak D call: TRBD1 (6 bases). With 8 bases removed from V and 7 bases from J, the gap between germline ends came to 20 bases. The CDR3 sequence is 15 residues long. CDR1 is MNHEY, CDR2 SMNVEV, per germline (reference sequence).

The chain employs TRBV4-1 and TRBJ2-3; 8 bases are shared with TRBD1. CDR3 length equals 16 residues. Germline loops: CDR1 MGHRA, CDR2 YSYEKL. V was pared by 0 bases and J by 2 bases, with 4 bases of the junction left unmatched. The chain's CDR3 is CASSQDPDRATDTQYF. CDR3 nucleotides: TGCGCCAGCAGCCAAGATCCGGACAGGGCCACAGATACGCAGTATTTT.

The chain has TRBV27 and TRBJ2-3; 11 bases are shared with TRBD2. The CDR3 loop spans 15 amino acids. The germline V gene has CDR1 MNHEY and CDR2 SMNVEV (reference sequence). V lost 0 bases to trimming and J lost 14 bases; unmatched junction nucleotides: 10. The CDR3 DNA follows: TGTGCCAGCAGTTTATCCGGGACTAGCGGTTCAGTGCGGTATTTT. Its translation: CASSLSGTSGSVRYF.

A single count supports this clone. The chain links TRBV7-2 to TRBJ1-3; a possible D gene is TRBD1 (6 bases). CDR1 SGHTA and CDR2 FQGNSA come from the germline V gene. V dropped 6 bases and J dropped 3 bases, with 12 bases sitting between them. The CDR3 contains 14 residues. CDR3 nucleotide sequence: TGTGCCAGCAGAGCCCTGGACAGTGGAAACACCATATATTTT. Translated, it gives CASRALDSGNTIYF.

The rearrangement uses TRBV6-5 and TRBJ2-5; 7 bases fit TRBD1. V was pared by 7 bases and J by 7 bases, with 9 bases of the junction left unmatched. This CDR3 has 13 amino acids. CDR1 and CDR2 from the germline V gene are MNHEY and SVGAGI. The CDR3 region has the DNA TGTGCCAGCACCAAAACAGGGGTCGCGACCCAGTACTTC. Translated, it gives CASTKTGVATQYF.

The V and J genes are TRBV6-6 and TRBJ2-5, with D possibly being TRBD1 (5 bases). This CDR3 has 14 amino acids. V was shortened by 2 bases and J by 4 bases, with 11 bases between the two germline ends. Per the germline V gene, CDR1 is MNHNY and CDR2 is SVGAGI (reference sequence). The CDR3 loop reads CASSYGQGGETQYF. The DNA of the CDR3 is TGTGCCAGCAGTTACGGGCAGGGCGGAGAGACCCAGTACTTC.

The gene calls are TRBV6-5 and TRBJ2-2; D is perhaps TRBD2 (5 bases). The length of the CDR3 is 16 residues. Trimming shortened V by 2 bases and J by 0 bases, and 10 bases separated the two germline ends. In germline, CDR1 is MNHEY, CDR2 SVGAGI. DNA of the CDR3: TGTGCCAGCAGTTACCGCCCAGCGGCGAACACCGGGGAGCTGTTTTTT. Its translation: CASSYRPAANTGELFF.

This clone was detected only a few times. V usage is TRBV5-1 and J usage is TRBJ2-2; 12 bases are shared with TRBD2. Germline V gene data show CDR1 as SGHRS and CDR2 as YFSETQ. This CDR3 contains 17 residues. Trimming cost V 5 bases and J 7 bases; bases outside gene matches: 12. The CDR3 spells CASRNGLAGTLIGELFF. CDR3 nucleotides: TGCGCCAGCAGGAACGGACTAGCGGGGACCTTGATCGGGGAGCTGTTTTTT.

The rearrangement joins TRBV19 to TRBJ2-7; TRBD1 aligns across 7 bases. V lost 4 bases to trimming and J lost 4 bases; unmatched junction nucleotides: 4. Germline loops: CDR1 LNHDA, CDR2 SQIVND (reference sequence). CDR3 length: 13 amino acids. The CDR3 region is CASSRDRNYEQYF. The CDR3 coding sequence is TGTGCCAGTAGTAGGGACAGAAATTACGAGCAGTACTTC.

In the case of this clone: The same CDR3 also results from other DNA sequences found in this sample. J is TRBJ2-5 and V is TRBV5-1, with D possibly matching TRBD2 (6 bases). The CDR3 has 14 amino acids. V lost 3 bases and J 1 base, leaving 10 bases between the germline ends. Germline CDR1 SGHRS, CDR2 YFSETQ. The CDR3 region is CASSSGGAQETQYF. As DNA, the CDR3 is TGCGCCAGCAGCTCCGGAGGGGCCCAAGAGACCCAGTACTTC. The full variable domain, with the rest looked up from reference TRBV5-1 and TRBJ2-5, is KAGVTQTPRYLIKTRGQQVTLSCSPISGHRSVSWYQQTPGQGLQFLFEYFSETQRNKGNFPGRFSGRQFSNSRSEMNVSTLELGDSALYLCASSSGGAQETQYFGPGTRLLVL.

V is TRBV4-1 and J is TRBJ1-2; D is possibly TRBD1 (5 bases). Germline-derived CDR1 and CDR2 are MGHRA and YSYEKL. The V end lost 1 base, the J end lost 5 bases, and 11 bases lay between the germline ends. The CDR3 totals 14 residues. In DNA form, the CDR3 reads TGCGCCAGCAGCCAAGGAGCCGGGGGGTATGGCTACACCTTC. Amino acids: CASSQGAGGYGYTF.

V gene TRBV15 combines with J gene TRBJ2-7, with D possibly TRBD2 on 6 matching bases. This CDR3 region has 14 residues. Trimming shortened V by 0 bases and J by 3 bases, and 9 bases separated the two germline ends. The germline CDR1 and CDR2 sequences are LNHNV and YYDKDF (reference sequence). The CDR3 region is CATSRDRGNYEQYF. The CDR3 DNA reads TGTGCCACCAGCAGAGACCGGGGGAACTACGAGCAGTACTTC.

The chain is built from TRBV7-2 and TRBJ2-7; TRBD2 matches at 12 bases. Germline V gene lookup returns CDR1 SGHTA and CDR2 FQGNSA. V trimming: 5 bases; J trimming: 2 bases; junction bases outside the gene matches: 4. CDR3 length: 15 amino acids. CDR3: CASSDGLAGPYEQYF. The CDR3 coding sequence is TGTGCCAGCAGCGACGGACTAGCGGGACCCTACGAGCAGTACTTC.

This clone was counted a few times. The J gene is TRBJ2-2, the V gene TRBV6-5; 7 bases match TRBD1. This CDR3 spans 13 amino acids. V lost 10 bases to trimming and J lost 3 bases; unmatched junction nucleotides: 5. Germline V gene lookup returns CDR1 MNHEY and CDR2 SVGAGI. The CDR3 DNA is TGTGCCACCCGGACAGGTTACACCGGGGAGCTGTTTTTT. This encodes CATRTGYTGELFF.

This sequence joins TRBV4-3 and TRBJ1-3, with 9 bases fitting TRBD1. The CDR3 extends over 19 amino acids. V trimming: 2 bases; J trimming: 0 bases; junction bases outside the gene matches: 11. The germline V gene encodes CDR1 LGHNA and CDR2 YSLEER. The DNA for the CDR3 is TGCGCCAGCAGCCAATCGGACAGGGGTAACGTCAACTCTGGAAACACCATATATTTT. Protein: CASSQSDRGNVNSGNTIYF.

V usage is TRBV11-2 and J usage is TRBJ2-7, with 8 bases fitting TRBD2. V trimming: 6 bases; J trimming: 7 bases; junction bases outside the gene matches: 14. Germline V gives CDR1 SGHAT, CDR2 FQNNGV. The CDR3 has 15 amino acids. The chain's CDR3 is CASRFSGTRTREQYF. In DNA, the CDR3 is TGTGCCAGCAGATTTTCCGGGACTAGAACCCGAGAGCAGTACTTC.